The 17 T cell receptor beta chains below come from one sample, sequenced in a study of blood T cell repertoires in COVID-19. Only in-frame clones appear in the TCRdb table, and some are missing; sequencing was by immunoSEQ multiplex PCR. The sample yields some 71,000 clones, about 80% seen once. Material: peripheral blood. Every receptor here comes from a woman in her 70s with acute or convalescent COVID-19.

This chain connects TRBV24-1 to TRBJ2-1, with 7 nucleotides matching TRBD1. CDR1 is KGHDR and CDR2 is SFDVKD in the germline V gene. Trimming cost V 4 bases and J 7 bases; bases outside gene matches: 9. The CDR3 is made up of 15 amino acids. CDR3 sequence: CATSDLRTGLNEQFF. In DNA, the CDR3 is TGTGCCACCAGTGACCTTAGGACAGGTTTGAATGAGCAGTTCTTC.

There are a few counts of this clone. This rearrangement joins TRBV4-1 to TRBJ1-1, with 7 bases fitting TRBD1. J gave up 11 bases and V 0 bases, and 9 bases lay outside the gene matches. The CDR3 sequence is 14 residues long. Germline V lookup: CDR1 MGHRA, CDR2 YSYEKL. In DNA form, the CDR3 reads TGCGCCAGCAGCCAAGATCGGTGGCAGGGGGGCGCTTTCTTT. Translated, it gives CASSQDRWQGGAFF.

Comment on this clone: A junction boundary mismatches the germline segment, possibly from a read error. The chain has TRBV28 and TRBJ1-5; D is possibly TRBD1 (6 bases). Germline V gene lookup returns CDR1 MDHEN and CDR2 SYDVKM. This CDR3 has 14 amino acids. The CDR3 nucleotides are TGTGCCAGCACTTTACAGGGAGGGAATCAGCCCCAGCATTTT. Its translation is CASTLQGGNQPQHF.

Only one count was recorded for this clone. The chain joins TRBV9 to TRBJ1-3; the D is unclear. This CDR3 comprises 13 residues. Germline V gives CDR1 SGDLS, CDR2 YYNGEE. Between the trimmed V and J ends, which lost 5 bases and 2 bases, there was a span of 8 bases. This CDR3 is CASSQVAGNTIYF. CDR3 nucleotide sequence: TGTGCCAGCAGTCAGGTAGCTGGAAACACCATATATTTT.

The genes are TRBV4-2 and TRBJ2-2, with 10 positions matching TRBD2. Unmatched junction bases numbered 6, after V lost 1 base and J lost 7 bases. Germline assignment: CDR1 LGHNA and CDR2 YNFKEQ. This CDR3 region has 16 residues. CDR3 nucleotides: TGTGCCAGCAGCCAAGTGCTAGCGGGAGTGGGCGGGGAGCTGTTTTTT. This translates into CASSQVLAGVGGELFF.

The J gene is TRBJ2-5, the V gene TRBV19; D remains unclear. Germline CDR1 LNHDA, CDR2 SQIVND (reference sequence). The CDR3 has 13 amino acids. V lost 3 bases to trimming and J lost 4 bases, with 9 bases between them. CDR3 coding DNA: TGTGCCAGTAGTATGGTTCCGAGAGAGACCCAGTACTTC. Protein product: CASSMVPRETQYF.

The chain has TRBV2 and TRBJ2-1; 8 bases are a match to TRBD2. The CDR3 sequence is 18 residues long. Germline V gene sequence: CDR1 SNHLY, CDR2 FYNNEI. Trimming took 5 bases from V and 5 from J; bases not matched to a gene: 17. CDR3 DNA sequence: TGTGCCAGCAGTCGGCAGGGCGGGGGGCCATACAAGGACAATGAGCAGTTCTTC. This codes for CASSRQGGGPYKDNEQFF.

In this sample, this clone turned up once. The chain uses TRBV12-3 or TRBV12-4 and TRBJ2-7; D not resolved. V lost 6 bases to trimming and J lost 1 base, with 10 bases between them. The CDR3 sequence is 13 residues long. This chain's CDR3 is CASRGGYSYEQYF. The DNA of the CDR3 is TGTGCCAGCAGAGGCGGTTATTCCTACGAGCAGTACTTC.

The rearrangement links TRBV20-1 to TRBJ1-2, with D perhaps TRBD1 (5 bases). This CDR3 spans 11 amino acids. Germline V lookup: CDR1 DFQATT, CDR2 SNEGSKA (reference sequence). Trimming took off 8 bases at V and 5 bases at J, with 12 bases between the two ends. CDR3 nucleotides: TGCAGTCCGGACGGACAATATGGCTACACCTTC. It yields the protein CSPDGQYGYTF.

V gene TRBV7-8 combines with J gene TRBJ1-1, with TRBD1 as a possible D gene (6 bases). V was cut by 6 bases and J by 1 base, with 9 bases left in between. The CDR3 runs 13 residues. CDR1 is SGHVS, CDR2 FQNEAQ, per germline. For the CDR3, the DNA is TGTGCCAGCAGGATACAGGGGAACACTGAAGCTTTCTTT. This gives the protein CASRIQGNTEAFF.

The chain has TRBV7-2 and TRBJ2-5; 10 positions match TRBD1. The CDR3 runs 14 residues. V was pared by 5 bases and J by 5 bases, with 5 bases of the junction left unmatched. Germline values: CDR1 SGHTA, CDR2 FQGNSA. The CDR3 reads CASSADRGLETQYF. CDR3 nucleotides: TGTGCCAGCAGCGCCGACAGGGGGCTTGAGACCCAGTACTTC.

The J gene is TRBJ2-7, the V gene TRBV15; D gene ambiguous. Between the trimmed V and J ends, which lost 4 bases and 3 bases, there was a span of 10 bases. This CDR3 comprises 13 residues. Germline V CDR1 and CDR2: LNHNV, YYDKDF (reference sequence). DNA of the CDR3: TGTGCCACCAGCACCTCGACTCGCTACGAGCAGTACTTC. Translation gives CATSTSTRYEQYF.

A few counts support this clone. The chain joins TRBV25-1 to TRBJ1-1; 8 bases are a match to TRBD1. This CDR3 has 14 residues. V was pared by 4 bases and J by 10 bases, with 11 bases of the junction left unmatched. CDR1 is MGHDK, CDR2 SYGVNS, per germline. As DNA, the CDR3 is TGTGCCAGCAGTGTACAGGGGGAAAGGGTCGGAGCTTTCTTT. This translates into CASSVQGERVGAFF.

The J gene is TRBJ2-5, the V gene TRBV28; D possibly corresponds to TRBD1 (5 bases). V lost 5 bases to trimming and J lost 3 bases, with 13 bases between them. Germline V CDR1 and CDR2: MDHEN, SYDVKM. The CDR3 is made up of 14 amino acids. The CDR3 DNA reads TGTGCCAGCAGTCGGTCAGGGTTCGAAGAGACCCAGTACTTC. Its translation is CASSRSGFEETQYF.

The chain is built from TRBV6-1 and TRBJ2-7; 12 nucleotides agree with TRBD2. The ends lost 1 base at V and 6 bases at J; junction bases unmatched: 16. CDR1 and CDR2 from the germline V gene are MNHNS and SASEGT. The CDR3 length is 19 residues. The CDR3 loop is CASSEGPYPSGGADGEQYF. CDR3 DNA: TGTGCCAGCAGTGAAGGTCCGTACCCTAGCGGGGGGGCCGACGGCGAGCAGTACTTC.

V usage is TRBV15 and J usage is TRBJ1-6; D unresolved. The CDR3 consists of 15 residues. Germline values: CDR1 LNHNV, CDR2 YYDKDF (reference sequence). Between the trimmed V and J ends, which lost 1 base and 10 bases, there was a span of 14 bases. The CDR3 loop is CATSRVRGSGSPLHF. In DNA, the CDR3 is TGTGCCACCAGCAGAGTGAGAGGGTCCGGCTCACCCCTCCACTTT.

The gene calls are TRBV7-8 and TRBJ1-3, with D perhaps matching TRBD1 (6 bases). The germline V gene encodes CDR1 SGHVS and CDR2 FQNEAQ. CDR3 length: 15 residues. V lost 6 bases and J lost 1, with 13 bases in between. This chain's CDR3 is CASRSITGSGNTIYF. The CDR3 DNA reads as TGTGCCAGCAGATCCATCACAGGGTCTGGAAACACCATATATTTT.